This T cell receptor beta chain emerged from a study of neoadjuvant nivolumab and ipilimumab in lung cancer. The protocol was immunoSEQ multiplex PCR, while the TCRdb copy is restricted to in-frame clones and leaves out a portion. The sample lists some 20,000 clones, roughly three quarters occurring once. Germline CDR1 reads SGHKS; CDR2 reads YYEKEE (reference sequence). This CDR3 has 15 residues. Trimming removed 2 bases from V and 2 bases from J, with 13 bases in between. The source was tumor tissue, collected after neoadjuvant nivolumab, alone or with ipilimumab, at or shortly before surgery. J is TRBJ1-2 and V is TRBV5-5; D is unclear. The clonotype originates from an adult with non-small cell lung cancer. CDR3 DNA: TGTGCCAGCAGCTTCGGGGTCAAAGGCAACTATGGCTACACCTTC. Its protein product is CASSFGVKGNYGYTF.